A single sample is the source of the 18 T cell receptor beta chains below, sequenced in a study of T-cell memory formation after mild COVID-19. TCRdb re-called the 5' RACE reads with MiXCR, one entry per CDR3 protein. The repertoire holds around 250,000 distinct CDR3 sequences, with 8% to 10% as singletons. Sequenced material: PBMCs or a T cell subset sorted from them (not recorded which). These receptors were collected from a young man who had mild COVID-19 (a few samples of this study predate the infection). Cell type and time point are not known.

This clonotype was seen only a few times. The V and J genes are TRBV5-1 and TRBJ1-3; D not certain. Germline V CDR1 and CDR2: SGHRS, YFSETQ. There are 15 residues in the CDR3. The V and J ends lost 4 bases and 1 base respectively, with 12 bases between them. The CDR3 sequence: CASSPDGTSGNTIYF. The CDR3 DNA reads as TGCGCCAGCAGCCCTGACGGAACATCTGGAAACACCATATATTTT.

This clonotype has just a few counts. The J gene is TRBJ1-5, the V gene TRBV20-1; no clear D. Germline CDR1 is DFQATT and CDR2 is SNEGSKA (reference sequence). V was shortened by 4 bases and J by 1 base, with 5 bases between the two germline ends. The CDR3 is made up of 12 amino acids. The CDR3 is CSAIRSNQPQHF. CDR3 coding DNA: TGCAGTGCTATAAGGAGCAATCAGCCCCAGCATTTT.

This rearrangement joins TRBV5-1 to TRBJ2-3; 7 bases fit TRBD1. Germline V gene sequence: CDR1 SGHRS, CDR2 YFSETQ. This CDR3 is built from 14 residues. V lost 4 bases to trimming and J lost 3 bases; unmatched junction nucleotides: 5. The CDR3 bases are TGCGCCAGCAGCGAGGGACAGATTACAGATACGCAGTATTTT. Its protein is CASSEGQITDTQYF. The full variable domain, its missing parts supplied by reference TRBV5-1 and TRBJ2-3, is KAGVTQTPRYLIKTRGQQVTLSCSPISGHRSVSWYQQTPGQGLQFLFEYFSETQRNKGNFPGRFSGRQFSNSRSEMNVSTLELGDSALYLCASSEGQITDTQYFGPGTRLTVL.

This clonotype was recorded a few times. This chain links TRBV12-3 or TRBV12-4 with TRBJ2-1; a possible D gene is TRBD1 (6 bases). CDR3 length: 16 amino acids. V dropped 2 bases and J dropped 0 bases, with 11 bases sitting between them. Here the CDR3 DNA reads TGTGCCAGCAGTTTAAGAGACAGGAGCTCCTACAATGAGCAGTTCTTC. Encoded protein: CASSLRDRSSYNEQFF.

The chain couples TRBV29-1 to TRBJ1-5; D not certain. CDR3 length: 13 amino acids. The germline V and J ends were trimmed by 6 bases and 0 bases, with 9 bases remaining between them. Germline V gives CDR1 SQVTM, CDR2 ANQGSEA. The DNA of the CDR3 is TGCAGCGTCAGTATCCATAGCAATCAGCCCCAGCATTTT. Amino acid sequence: CSVSIHSNQPQHF.

CDR3 DNA: TGTGCCAGCAGTGACCGGACTGACCTGGAGGGCTACACCTTC. As protein: CASSDRTDLEGYTF. V and J are TRBV6-6 and TRBJ1-2; D unresolved. This CDR3 spans 14 amino acids. V was pared by 5 bases and J by 8 bases, with 18 bases between. CDR1 and CDR2 (germline): MNHNY, SVGAGI (reference sequence).

The V and J genes are TRBV15 and TRBJ2-3; possible D gene TRBD2, 5 bases. CDR3 length equals 16 residues. Germline CDR1 LNHNV, CDR2 YYDKDF (reference sequence). Trimming pared 0 bases from V and 2 bases from J, leaving 12 bases between. DNA for the CDR3: TGTGCCACCAGCAGAGAATCCCGGGGAATCACAGATACGCAGTATTTT. Encoded protein: CATSRESRGITDTQYF.

The chain employs TRBV9 and TRBJ2-1; no clear D. Trimming pared 1 base from V and 1 base from J, leaving 9 bases between. The CDR3 length is 15 residues. Germline values: CDR1 SGDLS, CDR2 YYNGEE. The CDR3 sequence: CASSVNGQSYNEQFF. The CDR3 nucleotides read TGTGCCAGCAGCGTAAATGGTCAATCCTACAATGAGCAGTTCTTC.

V usage is TRBV5-1 and J usage is TRBJ1-4; possibly TRBD1 for D (5 bases). CDR3 length equals 16 residues. The germline CDR1 and CDR2 sequences are SGHRS and YFSETQ. V dropped 2 bases and J dropped 3 bases, with 14 bases sitting between them. CDR3 nucleotide sequence: TGCGCCAGCAGCTTAGAAGGAGGGGTATCTAATGAAAAACTGTTTTTT. This encodes CASSLEGGVSNEKLFF.

This clonotype occurred many times. The chain links TRBV7-9 to TRBJ2-5, with D hard to call. The CDR3 has 14 residues. CDR1 and CDR2 from the germline V gene are SEHNR and FQNEAQ (reference sequence). V was clipped by 3 bases and J by 5 bases, with 13 bases between them. CDR3 sequence: CASSFSGPAETQYF. In DNA form, the CDR3 reads TGTGCCAGCAGCTTTTCCGGGCCAGCGGAGACCCAGTACTTC.

In its sample, this clonotype was seen many times. The genes are TRBV5-1 and TRBJ2-7, with D unclear. Germline lookup yields CDR1 SGHRS and CDR2 YFSETQ. The CDR3 has 11 amino acids. V lost 0 bases and J 5 bases, leaving 3 bases between the germline ends. This CDR3 is CASSLGHEQYF. DNA of the CDR3: TGCGCCAGCAGCTTGGGCCACGAGCAGTACTTC.

This rearrangement joins TRBV9 to TRBJ2-5; weak D call: TRBD1 (7 bases). The CDR3 is 15 amino acids. V shed 0 bases and J shed 1 base, with 10 bases lying between them. Germline values: CDR1 SGDLS, CDR2 YYNGEE. This chain's CDR3 is CASSVAQGGQETQYF. CDR3 nucleotide sequence: TGTGCCAGCAGCGTAGCTCAGGGGGGCCAAGAGACCCAGTACTTC. The full variable domain, with the rest looked up from reference TRBV9 and TRBJ2-5, is DSGVTQTPKHLITATGQRVTLRCSPRSGDLSVYWYQQSLDQGLQFLIQYYNGEERAKGNILERFSAQQFPDLHSELNLSSLELGDSALYFCASSVAQGGQETQYFGPGTRLLVL.

This sequence joins TRBV5-5 and TRBJ2-1; the D gene could be TRBD1 or TRBD2 (7 bases each). This CDR3 has 13 amino acids. Germline values: CDR1 SGHKS, CDR2 YYEKEE (reference sequence). Trimming removed 7 bases from V and 8 bases from J, with 16 bases in between. The CDR3 loop is CASAQGGGHEQFF. CDR3 DNA: TGTGCCAGCGCCCAGGGGGGGGGGCATGAGCAGTTCTTC.

In its sample, this clonotype was seen a few times. This CDR3 is CASSLIGGSGGMGTQYF. In DNA, the CDR3 is TGTGCCAGCAGCTTAATCGGAGGTAGCGGGGGAATGGGTACGCAGTATTTT. The chain recombines TRBV7-3 with TRBJ2-3, with TRBD2 matching over 9 bases. Germline CDR1 SGHTA, CDR2 FQGTGA. V was pared by 1 base and J by 8 bases, with 13 bases of the junction left unmatched. The CDR3 consists of 17 residues.

This chain links TRBV20-1 with TRBJ1-1; D is perhaps TRBD1 (5 bases). Trimming pared 4 bases from V and 10 bases from J, leaving 10 bases between. The CDR3 length is 10 residues. CDR1 and CDR2 from the germline V gene are DFQATT and SNEGSKA (reference sequence). The CDR3, as DNA: TGCAGTGCTAAGGGGCCGGGAGCTTTCTTT. Amino acids: CSAKGPGAFF.

A few counts support this clonotype. The rearrangement uses TRBV7-8 and TRBJ1-2, with a tentative D call TRBD1 (6 bases). In germline, CDR1 is SGHVS, CDR2 FQNEAQ. There are 14 residues in the CDR3. With 1 base removed from V and 1 base from J, the gap between germline ends came to 7 bases. CDR3 in DNA: TGTGCCAGCAGCTTAGAGGACAGTAACTATGGCTACACCTTC. Its protein product is CASSLEDSNYGYTF.

A few counts support this clonotype. The chain carries TRBV27 and TRBJ1-2; perhaps TRBD1 as D (6 bases). V lost 5 bases, J lost 8 bases, and 15 bases lay in between. This CDR3 is 13 amino acids long. CDR1 is MNHEY and CDR2 is SMNVEV in the germline V gene (reference sequence). The chain's CDR3 is CASSPRGAFGYTF. CDR3 DNA sequence: TGTGCCAGCAGTCCGAGGGGGGCGTTCGGCTACACCTTC.

The chain links TRBV6-5 to TRBJ1-5; possibly TRBD1 for D (6 bases). The CDR3 loop spans 15 amino acids. The germline V gene encodes CDR1 MNHEY and CDR2 SVGAGI. Trimming left V 4 bases short and J 0 bases short, with 10 bases between. Here the CDR3 DNA reads TGTGCCAGCAGTTTAACAGGGATTAGCAATCAGCCCCAGCATTTT. This gives the protein CASSLTGISNQPQHF.